Listed below are T cell receptor beta chains from one sample, sequenced in a study of T cells after yellow fever vaccination. Each CDR3 protein is one row after TCRdb ran MiXCR on the 5' RACE reads. Among 250,000 or so distinct CDR3 sequences, more than 3.5% were seen once, and the ten largest hold over 15%. The sequencing used PBMCs, collected 15 days after the yellow fever booster vaccination. These receptors originate from a man aged 18 to 30 who received the YFV17D yellow fever vaccine. Each CDR3 is given with its conserved first and last residue. Each record gives: clone size, D gene, V gene, J gene, CDR3 DNA, CDR3 protein. The D gene is left open where the match is weak. Expanded clones get a size class; other rows say once, few or many, or leave the size out.

abundance: many; d_gene: .; v_gene: TRBV7-2; j_gene: TRBJ1-3; CDR3nt: TGTGCCAGCAGCTTAGGAACACCTTTTCACCGGACTGGAAACACCATATATTTT; CDR3aa: CASSLGTPFHRTGNTIYF
abundance: many; d_gene: TRBD2; v_gene: TRBV4-2; j_gene: TRBJ2-5; CDR3nt: TGTGCCAGCAGCAACAGACTAGCGGGTTTGGAGACCCAGTACTTC; CDR3aa: CASSNRLAGLETQYF
abundance: .; d_gene: .; v_gene: TRBV7-9; j_gene: TRBJ2-5; CDR3nt: TGTGCCAGCAGCCCGTGGGTCCAGGAAGAGACCCAGTACTTC; CDR3aa: CASSPWVQEETQYF
abundance: many; d_gene: .; v_gene: TRBV20-1; j_gene: TRBJ1-6; CDR3nt: TGCAGTGCTAGGGACGCAGCTAATTCACCCCTCCACTTT; CDR3aa: CSARDAANSPLHF
abundance: many; d_gene: .; v_gene: TRBV7-2; j_gene: TRBJ2-7; CDR3nt: TGTGCCAGCAGCGCCGGGGGCCCCAGCACCGAGCAGTACTTC; CDR3aa: CASSAGGPSTEQYF
abundance: many; d_gene: TRBD1; v_gene: TRBV6-6; j_gene: TRBJ1-1; CDR3nt: TGTGCCAGGGGACAGAATCATTCTCCGAACACTGAAGCTTTCTTT; CDR3aa: CARGQNHSPNTEAFF
abundance: many; d_gene: .; v_gene: TRBV9; j_gene: TRBJ2-2; CDR3nt: TGTGCCAGCAGCCCTATACAGGGTACCGGGGAGCTGTTTTTT; CDR3aa: CASSPIQGTGELFF
abundance: few; d_gene: .; v_gene: TRBV4-2; j_gene: TRBJ1-1; CDR3nt: TGTGCCAGCAGCCCTCCCGGGACGCGCACTGAAGCTTTCTTT; CDR3aa: CASSPPGTRTEAFF
abundance: many; d_gene: .; v_gene: TRBV25-1; j_gene: TRBJ1-6; CDR3nt: TGTGCCAGCGGGGACACTTATTCACCCCTCCACTTT; CDR3aa: CASGDTYSPLHF
abundance: many; d_gene: .; v_gene: TRBV4-3; j_gene: TRBJ2-2; CDR3nt: TGCGCCAGCAGCCAAGATGTCTCTGATTACACCGGGGAGCTGTTTTTT; CDR3aa: CASSQDVSDYTGELFF
abundance: many; d_gene: .; v_gene: TRBV7-9; j_gene: TRBJ1-6; CDR3nt: TGTGCCAGCAGCACAACGGACGGGAATTCACCCCTCCACTTT; CDR3aa: CASSTTDGNSPLHF
abundance: many; d_gene: TRBD1; v_gene: TRBV20-1; j_gene: TRBJ1-1; CDR3nt: TGCAGTGCTAGAGATCTAAAGGACAGGGGGCGGGAAGCTTTCTTT; CDR3aa: CSARDLKDRGREAFF
abundance: few; d_gene: .; v_gene: TRBV7-2; j_gene: TRBJ2-6; CDR3nt: TGTGCCAGCAGCTTAGATTGGGCTGGGGCCAACGTCCTGACTTTC; CDR3aa: CASSLDWAGANVLTF
abundance: many; d_gene: TRBD1; v_gene: TRBV5-1; j_gene: TRBJ1-1; CDR3nt: TGCGCCAGCAGACAGGGGGCGAGTAACACTGAAGCTTTCTTT; CDR3aa: CASRQGASNTEAFF
abundance: many; d_gene: TRBD1; v_gene: TRBV27; j_gene: TRBJ2-1; CDR3nt: TGTGCCAGCAGTTCAGGACAGGGTTGGCCCTACAATGAGCAGTTCTTC; CDR3aa: CASSSGQGWPYNEQFF
abundance: few; d_gene: .; v_gene: TRBV11-2; j_gene: TRBJ2-2; CDR3nt: TGTGCCAGCAGCTTAAATTGGCGGAACACCGGGGAGCTGTTTTTT; CDR3aa: CASSLNWRNTGELFF
abundance: many; d_gene: .; v_gene: TRBV11-1; j_gene: TRBJ1-1; CDR3nt: TGTGCCAGCAGTTCAGGGAACAGGGACATGAACACTGAAGCTTTCTTT; CDR3aa: CASSSGNRDMNTEAFF
abundance: many; d_gene: .; v_gene: TRBV12-3/TRBV12-4; j_gene: TRBJ1-4; CDR3nt: TGTGCCAGCAGTTTAAGGTCCGAAAAACTGTTTTTT; CDR3aa: CASSLRSEKLFF
abundance: many; d_gene: .; v_gene: TRBV5-1; j_gene: TRBJ1-2; CDR3nt: TGCGCCAGCAGCTTGTTACAGAGCTATGGCTACACCTTC; CDR3aa: CASSLLQSYGYTF
abundance: .; d_gene: .; v_gene: TRBV20-1; j_gene: TRBJ1-2; CDR3nt: TGCAGTGCTAGTCTCAGGACGGAAACCTATGGCTACACCTTC; CDR3aa: CSASLRTETYGYTF
abundance: many; d_gene: .; v_gene: TRBV29-1; j_gene: TRBJ2-3; CDR3nt: TGCAGCGTCCCCTTGACTAGCACAGATACGCAGTATTTT; CDR3aa: CSVPLTSTDTQYF
abundance: many; d_gene: .; v_gene: TRBV20-1; j_gene: TRBJ1-5; CDR3nt: TGCAGTGCCCTCCTGGCCGACTCCAGGATATCGCAGCCCCAGCATTTT; CDR3aa: CSALLADSRISQPQHF
abundance: many; d_gene: TRBD1; v_gene: TRBV7-2; j_gene: TRBJ1-5; CDR3nt: TGTGCCAGCAGTCCAGGGGGCGGGCGACGGCAGCCCCAGCATTTT; CDR3aa: CASSPGGGRRQPQHF
abundance: many; d_gene: .; v_gene: TRBV20-1; j_gene: TRBJ1-5; CDR3nt: TGCAGTGCTCCTCGGGGCGCGGGCAATCAGCCCCAGCATTTT; CDR3aa: CSAPRGAGNQPQHF
abundance: many; d_gene: .; v_gene: TRBV29-1; j_gene: TRBJ2-2; CDR3nt: TGCAGCGCAGTGTCGGGTGGCGGGGAGCTGTTTTTT; CDR3aa: CSAVSGGGELFF
abundance: few; d_gene: TRBD2; v_gene: TRBV7-2; j_gene: TRBJ2-3; CDR3nt: TGTGCCAGCAGCTTATCACTAGGGCTAGCGGCAGATACGCAGTATTTT; CDR3aa: CASSLSLGLAADTQYF
abundance: many; d_gene: .; v_gene: TRBV6-1; j_gene: TRBJ2-5; CDR3nt: TGTGCCAGCAGTGGAGCGGTCGAGACCCAGTACTTC; CDR3aa: CASSGAVETQYF
abundance: many; d_gene: TRBD1; v_gene: TRBV7-2; j_gene: TRBJ1-2; CDR3nt: TGTGCCAGCAGCCGACAGGGAACGGACAACTATGGCTACACCTTC; CDR3aa: CASSRQGTDNYGYTF
abundance: many; d_gene: .; v_gene: TRBV4-3; j_gene: TRBJ1-4; CDR3nt: TGCGCCAGCAGCCCAGGGGCCACGGAAAAACTGTTTTTT; CDR3aa: CASSPGATEKLFF
abundance: many; d_gene: TRBD1; v_gene: TRBV18; j_gene: TRBJ2-4; CDR3nt: TGTGCCAGCTCACCCAACCCCGGGACAGGGAAAATTCAGTACTTC; CDR3aa: CASSPNPGTGKIQYF
abundance: many; d_gene: TRBD2; v_gene: TRBV5-6; j_gene: TRBJ2-1; CDR3nt: TGTGCCAGCAGCTCGGGAGGGGAATACAATGAGCAGTTCTTC; CDR3aa: CASSSGGEYNEQFF
abundance: many; d_gene: .; v_gene: TRBV10-3; j_gene: TRBJ1-2; CDR3nt: TGTGCCATCAGTGAGGGAGGAGATAGTGGCTATGGCTACACCTTC; CDR3aa: CAISEGGDSGYGYTF
abundance: many; d_gene: TRBD1; v_gene: TRBV5-1; j_gene: TRBJ1-4; CDR3nt: TGCGCCAGCAGCTTTCGAACGGGACAGGGTCTCGAAAAACTGTTTTTT; CDR3aa: CASSFRTGQGLEKLFF
abundance: many; d_gene: TRBD2; v_gene: TRBV20-1; j_gene: TRBJ2-1; CDR3nt: TGCAGTGCTACACTACTAGCGGGGGGATACAATGAGCAGTTCTTC; CDR3aa: CSATLLAGGYNEQFF
abundance: many; d_gene: TRBD1; v_gene: TRBV6-5; j_gene: TRBJ1-2; CDR3nt: TGTGCCAGCAGTGTCGGCAGGGGGTACTATGGCTACACCTTC; CDR3aa: CASSVGRGYYGYTF
abundance: many; d_gene: .; v_gene: TRBV7-6; j_gene: TRBJ1-5; CDR3nt: TGTGCCAGCAGCTCTTCAGGGGTCCCTTCGACCCAGCATTTT; CDR3aa: CASSSSGVPSTQHF
abundance: many; d_gene: TRBD2; v_gene: TRBV20-1; j_gene: TRBJ2-3; CDR3nt: TGCAGTGCCATACTAGCGGGGAGTACAGATACGCAGTATTTT; CDR3aa: CSAILAGSTDTQYF
abundance: many; d_gene: TRBD1; v_gene: TRBV10-2; j_gene: TRBJ1-2; CDR3nt: TGCGCCAGCACTAGACAGGGTCTAAACTATGGCTACACCTTC; CDR3aa: CASTRQGLNYGYTF
abundance: many; d_gene: .; v_gene: TRBV7-9; j_gene: TRBJ2-5; CDR3nt: TGTGCCAGCAGCCCCCAAACGGGCGAGACCCAGTACTTC; CDR3aa: CASSPQTGETQYF
abundance: many; d_gene: .; v_gene: TRBV12-3/TRBV12-4; j_gene: TRBJ1-3; CDR3nt: TGTGCCAGCAAAGGTCGACCGAACTCTGGAAACACCATATATTTT; CDR3aa: CASKGRPNSGNTIYF
abundance: many; d_gene: .; v_gene: TRBV28; j_gene: TRBJ2-1; CDR3nt: TGTGCCAGCAGTTCTAGCATTAGCAATGAGCAGTTCTTC; CDR3aa: CASSSSISNEQFF
abundance: many; d_gene: .; v_gene: TRBV20-1; j_gene: TRBJ2-2; CDR3nt: TGCAGTGCTAGAGATGTAAGGGCCCAGGGGTCAACCGGGGAGCTGTTTTTT; CDR3aa: CSARDVRAQGSTGELFF
abundance: many; d_gene: TRBD2; v_gene: TRBV20-1; j_gene: TRBJ2-3; CDR3nt: TGCAGTGCTAGAGGGGGAGGGTTAGCGGGAGCCACAGATACGCAGTATTTT; CDR3aa: CSARGGGLAGATDTQYF
abundance: many; d_gene: TRBD1; v_gene: TRBV5-1; j_gene: TRBJ1-1; CDR3nt: TGCGCCAGCAGCTTGGGGACAGGGGGGAACACTGAAGCTTTCTTT; CDR3aa: CASSLGTGGNTEAFF
abundance: many; d_gene: TRBD1; v_gene: TRBV29-1; j_gene: TRBJ2-3; CDR3nt: TGCAGCGTTAGTCCCGGGGGACAGGTGAAGTATTTT; CDR3aa: CSVSPGGQVKYF
abundance: many; d_gene: .; v_gene: TRBV7-2; j_gene: TRBJ2-3; CDR3nt: TGTGCCAGCAGCTCCATGAGCACAGATACGCAGTATTTT; CDR3aa: CASSSMSTDTQYF
abundance: many; d_gene: .; v_gene: TRBV30; j_gene: TRBJ2-1; CDR3nt: TGTGCCTGGAGAGGGACTGAATACAATGAGCAGTTCTTC; CDR3aa: CAWRGTEYNEQFF
abundance: .; d_gene: TRBD1; v_gene: TRBV11-3; j_gene: TRBJ2-1; CDR3nt: TGTGCCAGCAGCTTAAGGGGCGGGACAGGGGGCAATGAGCAGTTCTTC; CDR3aa: CASSLRGGTGGNEQFF
abundance: many; d_gene: .; v_gene: TRBV10-3; j_gene: TRBJ2-5; CDR3nt: TGTGCCATAGCCCCCGAGGGGGAGACCCAGTACTTC; CDR3aa: CAIAPEGETQYF
abundance: many; d_gene: .; v_gene: TRBV5-1; j_gene: TRBJ2-5; CDR3nt: TGCGCCAGCAAGGGGTACACTCAAGAGACCCAGTACTTC; CDR3aa: CASKGYTQETQYF
abundance: many; d_gene: TRBD1; v_gene: TRBV20-1; j_gene: TRBJ1-5; CDR3nt: TGCAGTGCTAGAACGACAGGGAGCAATCAGCCCCAGCATTTT; CDR3aa: CSARTTGSNQPQHF
abundance: few; d_gene: TRBD1; v_gene: TRBV10-3; j_gene: TRBJ2-6; CDR3nt: TGTGCCATCAGTGGGACAGGGCTCTCTGGGGCCAACGTCCTGACTTTC; CDR3aa: CAISGTGLSGANVLTF